A selection of T cell receptor beta chains follows, all from one sample in a study of cytomegalovirus exposure and HLA in healthy donors. Clones were read by immunoSEQ multiplex PCR, and TCRdb kept only the in-frame ones, dropping some. The profile shows 100,000 to 150,000 clones, more than 70% of them singletons. The sequenced material came from PBMCs. The receptors derive from a man in his thirties or forties in good health and CMV-seronegative. CDR3s include the opening cysteine and the closing phenylalanine or tryptophan. The D gene is left open where the match is weak. Not every row has a clone size; where given, it reads once, few, many or a size class.

TRBV4-2,.,.,TRBJ2-3,CASSQARRVNTQYF,TGTGCCAGCAGCCAAGCGCGCAGGGTTAATACGCAGTATTTT
TRBV18,.,TRBD2,TRBJ2-7,CASSPGEGLLNYEQYF,TGTGCCAGCTCACCAGGGGAGGGACTATTAAACTACGAGCAGTACTTC
TRBV7-2,.,.,TRBJ1-2,CASSLIRDWNGYTF,TGTGCCAGCAGCTTAATCAGGGATTGGAATGGCTACACCTTC
TRBV18,.,TRBD2,TRBJ2-7,CASSPLGGESYEQYF,TGTGCCAGCTCACCATTGGGGGGGGAATCCTACGAGCAGTACTTC
TRBV6-5,.,.,TRBJ1-2,CASSYTGHYGYTF,TGTGCCAGCAGTTACACAGGGCATTATGGCTACACCTTC
TRBV20-1,.,.,TRBJ1-1,CSATLFDSAFF,TGCAGTGCTACACTTTTTGATTCGGCTTTCTTT
TRBV4-1,.,TRBD1,TRBJ1-3,CASSHPTPTGRSGNTIYF,TGCGCCAGCAGCCACCCAACTCCGACAGGGCGGTCTGGAAACACCATATATTTT
TRBV11-2,.,TRBD2,TRBJ2-3,CASSLVASGVEVDTQYF,TGTGCCAGCAGCTTAGTTGCGAGCGGGGTTGAGGTAGATACGCAGTATTTT
TRBV19,.,.,TRBJ1-1,CASSSQLYTEAFF,TGTGCCAGTAGTAGTCAGTTGTACACTGAAGCTTTCTTT
TRBV19,.,.,TRBJ2-6,CASGGESGANVLTF,TGTGCCAGTGGAGGGGAATCTGGGGCCAACGTCCTGACTTTC
TRBV27,.,TRBD1,TRBJ1-3,CASSPDRHNTIYF,TGTGCCAGCAGCCCGGACAGGCACAACACCATATATTTT
TRBV10-3,once,.,TRBJ2-3,CAISEGVVGGSTDTQYF,TGTGCCATCAGTGAGGGGGTAGTAGGGGGAAGCACAGATACGCAGTATTTT
TRBV7-8,.,TRBD1,TRBJ2-7,CASSVQGASPYEQYF,TGTGCCAGCAGCGTACAGGGGGCATCTCCCTACGAGCAGTACTTC
TRBV9,.,.,TRBJ2-3,CASSVVQGSDTQYF,TGTGCCAGCAGCGTAGTCCAGGGGTCAGATACGCAGTATTTT
TRBV9,.,.,TRBJ2-7,CASSVHSGYEQYF,TGTGCCAGCAGCGTGCACAGCGGCTACGAGCAGTACTTC
TRBV5-6,.,.,TRBJ1-2,CASSLAGDYGYTF,TGTGCCAGCAGCTTGGCCGGGGACTATGGCTACACCTTC
TRBV11-2,.,.,TRBJ1-2,CASSPLKGVNYGYTF,TGTGCCAGCAGCCCCCTAAAGGGGGTAAACTATGGCTACACCTTC
TRBV11-2,.,.,TRBJ2-2,CASSLDLFMRAGELFF,TGTGCCAGCAGCTTAGATCTTTTCATGAGGGCCGGGGAGCTGTTTTTT
TRBV19,once,.,TRBJ2-3,CASSIGGRVTDTQYF,TGTGCCAGTAGTATAGGCGGCAGGGTGACAGATACGCAGTATTTT
TRBV5-4,.,TRBD1,TRBJ2-6,CASSALRWDRDSGANVLTF,TGTGCCAGCAGCGCCCTTAGGTGGGACAGGGACTCTGGGGCCAACGTCCTGACTTTC
TRBV19,few,.,TRBJ1-1,CASTKAYMNTEAFF,TGTGCCAGTACCAAAGCGTACATGAACACTGAAGCTTTCTTT
TRBV7-2,.,.,TRBJ1-3,CASSLGGVAGNTIYF,TGTGCCAGCAGCTTAGGGGGAGTGGCCGGAAACACCATATATTTT
TRBV10-2,.,.,TRBJ2-7,CASSEYPRLVEEQYF,TGCGCCAGCAGTGAGTATCCCCGGCTAGTGGAGGAGCAGTACTTC
TRBV5-4,.,TRBD1,TRBJ1-1,CASSRTGGNTEAFF,TGTGCCAGCAGCCGGACAGGGGGCAACACTGAAGCTTTCTTT
TRBV5-1,.,TRBD1,TRBJ2-5,CASSPGTGGETQYF,TGCGCCAGCAGCCCAGGGACAGGGGGGGAGACCCAGTACTTC
TRBV19,.,.,TRBJ1-2,CASNERKTNYGYTF,TGTGCCAGCAACGAGCGGAAAACTAACTATGGCTACACCTTC
TRBV7-9,.,TRBD2,TRBJ2-1,CASTGTSGVYAEQFF,TGTGCCAGCACAGGGACTAGCGGGGTCTATGCTGAGCAGTTCTTC
TRBV29-1,.,TRBD1,TRBJ2-5,CSGRQGQETQYF,TGCAGCGGCAGACAGGGCCAAGAGACCCAGTACTTC
TRBV5-4,.,TRBD2,TRBJ2-1,CASSLAAGGAYNEQFF,TGTGCCAGCAGCTTGGCCGCCGGGGGGGCGTACAATGAGCAGTTCTTC
TRBV7-9,.,TRBD1,TRBJ2-7,CASRSGQGDYEQYF,TGTGCCAGCAGATCGGGACAGGGGGACTACGAGCAGTACTTC
TRBV6-1,.,.,TRBJ1-6,CASRRDSSYNSPLHF,TGTGCCAGCAGACGGGATAGCTCCTATAATTCACCCCTCCACTTT
TRBV5-6,few,.,TRBJ1-1,CASSLGAGAEAFF,TGTGCCAGCAGCCTAGGTGCGGGGGCCGAAGCTTTCTTT
TRBV5-4,.,TRBD1,TRBJ2-7,CASSFDRGEAYEQYF,TGTGCCAGCAGCTTTGACAGGGGAGAAGCCTACGAGCAGTACTTC
TRBV2,.,.,TRBJ2-7,CASSETRTASSYEQYF,TGTGCCAGCAGTGAAACCCGAACAGCCTCCTCCTACGAGCAGTACTTC
TRBV6-6,.,.,TRBJ2-7,CASGQLNEQYF,TGTGCCAGCGGACAGCTCAACGAGCAGTACTTC
TRBV7-8,.,TRBD2,TRBJ2-7,CASSLATSGGSSSYEQYF,TGTGCCAGCAGCTTAGCAACTAGCGGGGGGTCCAGCTCCTACGAGCAGTACTTC
TRBV9,.,TRBD1,TRBJ2-3,CASSTGTDTSTDTQYF,TGTGCCAGCAGCACTGGGACAGACACTAGCACAGATACGCAGTATTTT
TRBV7-9,.,.,TRBJ2-1,CASSLGLYNEQFF,TGTGCCAGCAGCTTAGGGCTCTACAATGAGCAGTTCTTC
TRBV25-1,once,TRBD1,TRBJ2-3,CASSQHLTGEGDTQYF,TGTGCCAGCAGTCAGCACTTGACAGGGGAAGGAGATACGCAGTATTTT
TRBV5-1,.,TRBD1,TRBJ2-7,CASSLGWTGIYEQYF,TGCGCCAGCAGCTTGGGTTGGACAGGGATATACGAGCAGTACTTC
TRBV7-2,.,.,TRBJ2-3,CASSLARLSGTQYF,TGTGCCAGCAGCTTAGCTAGACTCTCTGGTACGCAGTATTTT
TRBV12-1,.,.,TRBJ1-2,CASSFRQGASYGYTF,TGTGCCAGCAGCTTTAGACAGGGGGCCAGCTATGGCTACACCTTC
TRBV29-1,.,.,TRBJ2-7,CSVGRGSNYEQYF,TGCAGCGTGGGACGGGGGTCGAACTACGAGCAGTACTTC
TRBV27,.,TRBD1,TRBJ2-7,CASSLGFRGRNEQYF,TGTGCCAGCAGTTTAGGATTCAGGGGGCGCAACGAGCAGTACTTC
TRBV2,.,.,TRBJ1-3,CASSSTGGSGNTIYF,TGTGCCAGCAGTTCCACGGGAGGCTCTGGAAACACCATATATTTT
TRBV9,.,TRBD1,TRBJ1-4,CASSGGGTGNEKLFF,TGTGCCAGCAGCGGAGGAGGGACAGGGAATGAAAAACTGTTTTTT
TRBV19,.,TRBD1,TRBJ1-1,CASSNRNRDRGPEAFF,TGTGCCAGTAGTAATAGAAACCGGGACAGGGGGCCTGAAGCTTTCTTT
TRBV6-5,few,.,TRBJ1-1,CASLQGLGAFF,TGTGCCAGCCTTCAAGGACTTGGAGCTTTCTTT
TRBV6-5,.,.,TRBJ2-7,CASRQHYEQYF,TGTGCCAGCAGACAACACTACGAGCAGTACTTC
TRBV15,.,.,TRBJ1-5,CATSRARVPQPQHF,TGTGCCACCAGCAGAGCCCGGGTCCCTCAGCCCCAGCATTTT